This note documents a single T cell receptor beta chain sequence. The count of this clone is one. Its antigen remains unidentified. Base qualities are not at hand, and no much larger clone is one base apart. The sample comes from a study of blood T cell repertoires in COVID-19 (dated by TCRdb to the early 2020s). Context from the whole study: The collaborator samples originated in the United States, Italy and Spain and spanned the acute and convalescent phases of COVID-19. The dataset comprised deeply sampled blood TCRbeta repertoires from subjects exposed to, actively infected with, or recovered from COVID-19. The prospective study material was composed of cDNA or gDNA derived from T cells, B-cell-depleted T cells, or PBMCs. Samples were obtained from the ongoing ImmuneRACE study (first 160 participants) and from about 1,300 subjects provided by 6 global collaborators. Where HLA class I and class II types were available, the types were taken from metadata supplied by the sample provider, not from assay-based typing. Nearly every sample came with metadata listing a de-identified subject ID, COVID-19 status, age in years and sex. A freely available public database, intended as a resource for researchers studying the immune response to SARS-CoV-2, is where the repertoires were released.

Whole blood was collected in K2EDTA tubes by collaborating institutions according to the institutions' own protocols. For TCRbeta analysis, collaborators shipped samples in one of three forms: frozen whole blood, isolated PBMCs, or DNA extracted from either of those sample types. The germline V gene gives CDR1 as MNHEY and CDR2 as SVGEGT. The CDR3, from cysteine to phenylalanine, totals 14 residues. Only the CDR3 DNA stays, 42 bases, in frame from base 1. V loses 4 bases at its end and J loses 4 bases; junction bases beyond the gene matches: 2. The immunoSEQ Assay, a bias-controlled multiplex PCR, was used to amplify TCRbeta CDR3 regions from genomic DNA. In the authors' own workflow: The number of nucleated cells in each sample was estimated from the amplification of reference gene primers within the assay. To quantify the absolute abundance of each unique TCRbeta CDR3 rearrangement, sequence reads were collapsed and filtered. For each sample, productive Simpson clonality was calculated as the square root of Simpson's diversity index across productive rearrangements. TCRdb took this table from immuneACCESS and kept in-frame rearrangements with V and J called. Such tables lack part of the clones; where checked against another copy, unresolved V genes explain under half of the gap, and the rest is unexplained. The V and J calls and clone size are taken from that table; D and trimming were inferred from the DNA. For this sample the table gives tens of thousands of clones, of which 85% were detected only once. Clones ranked in the top ten supply roughly 37% of the sample.

Broader findings and caveats from the paper: The amount of clinical and demographic metadata varied by source and participant and was provided uncurated.

Recombination joined TRBV6-2 or TRBV6-3 with TRBJ1-2; 11 central bases correspond to TRBD1. The TCR sequence derives from a man older than 75 with acute or convalescent COVID-19. What was sequenced was peripheral blood. The DNA sequence follows: TGTGCCAGCAGTTGGACAGGGGGCGCCTATGGCTACACCTTC. Its protein is CASSWTGGAYGYTF.